This T cell receptor beta chain was recorded in a study of T cells after yellow fever vaccination. Study-level results: There was a possibility that FACS-sorted repertoires contained abundant clonotypes contaminating from the bulk population. A faster peak, day 5 versus 15, was reached by the weaker secondary response.

The germline CDR1 and CDR2 sequences are SGHRS and YFSETQ. This CDR3 is 16 amino acids long. The junction had 5 bases not matched to a gene; V was cut back by 3 bases and J by 2 bases. A single record per CDR3 protein comes from TCRdb applying MiXCR to the 5' RACE reads. The sample gives 300,000 to 350,000 distinct CDR3 sequences, approximately 4.3% of which show up once; roughly a fifth is in the top ten. This clonotype was picked up many times. Its antigen is unidentified. Sequenced here: PBMCs, sampled 15 days after the yellow fever booster vaccination. This chain connects TRBV5-1 to TRBJ2-3; TRBD2 agrees at 11 bases. The TCR sequence derives from a young man who received the YFV17D yellow fever vaccine. The CDR3 sequence: CASSSLAGGLTDTQYF. CDR3 in DNA: TGCGCCAGCAGCTCGCTAGCGGGGGGACTCACAGATACGCAGTATTTT.